Sequencing of this TCR beta chain was carried out in a study of T cell responses to AZD1222 COVID-19 vaccine. Study-wide points: The donors showed a predominance of white British ancestry and of females, with possible underestimation of clonal diversity. With two AZD1222 doses given, Spike-specific TCR breadth and depth both rose.

Here immunoSEQ multiplex PCR was the method, and the copy in TCRdb shows in-frame clones only, minus some. The sample yields roughly 120,000 clones, over 80% seen once. Notes on this clone: Its antigen is unidentified.

Source: peripheral blood, taken 28 days after the second AZD1222 dose. This sequence originates from an adult who received the AZD1222 COVID-19 vaccine.

CDR3 bases: TGTGCCAGTACTCGGTTGGGGGGAGGTAATGAAAAACTGTTTTTT. Residues: CASTRLGGGNEKLFF. This sequence joins TRBV19 and TRBJ1-4; the D gene is possibly TRBD1 (5 bases). Germline CDR1 reads LNHDA; CDR2 reads SQIVND (reference sequence). V dropped 7 bases and J dropped 4 bases, with 16 bases sitting between them. CDR3 length: 15 amino acids.